This T cell receptor beta chain was found in a study of blood T cell repertoires in COVID-19. Study context: The study drew acute and convalescent COVID-19 samples from the United States, Italy and Spain. T cells, B-cell-depleted T cells, or PBMCs supplied cDNA or gDNA.

In the authors' workflow: Amplification of reference gene primers provided the estimated nucleated cell counts. Sequenced by immunoSEQ multiplex PCR; TCRdb stores in-frame clones only, minus some. The DNA gave D and trimming, while V, J and clone size come from that table. The sample contains 85,000 to 130,000 clones, 90% to 95% of which appear only once. Sequenced material: peripheral blood. This receptor was identified in a human donor in a cohort sampled during active COVID-19.

The CDR3 sequence: CASSPLNGQPQHF. As DNA, the CDR3 is TGTGCCAGCAGTCCCCTCAACGGGCAGCCCCAGCATTTT. The rearrangement uses TRBV27 and TRBJ1-5; unclear D gene. CDR1 is MNHEY, CDR2 SMNVEV, per germline (reference sequence). V dropped 5 bases and J dropped 7 bases, with 12 bases sitting between them. The CDR3 runs 13 residues.